Listed below are T cell receptor beta chains from one sample, sequenced in a study of blood T cells in healthy people across ages. Using its own MiXCR run on the 5' RACE reads, TCRdb lists one record per CDR3 protein. The sample lists 1.5 million to 1.8 million distinct CDR3 sequences, approximately 43% occurring once. The sample taken for sequencing was blood. The receptors stem from a woman under 30 in good health. Both conserved end residues are part of each CDR3.

length	J	V	CDR3
16	TRBJ2-7	TRBV3-1	CASSQDRSINPYEQYF
12	TRBJ1-4	TRBV25-1	CASSESTEKLFF
14	TRBJ2-5	TRBV7-2	CASSLAVARETQYF
14	TRBJ2-2	TRBV4-1	CASSQEKRGGELFF
13	TRBJ1-2	TRBV5-1	CASSLEKGDGYTF
18	TRBJ2-1	TRBV20-1	CSARDPGGDFRSYNEQFF
14	TRBJ1-2	TRBV4-3	CASSQDLAHYGYTF
17	TRBJ1-4	TRBV5-1	CASRVGGTARRREKLFF
16	NA	TRBV4-3	CASSQEGTTGVHEQYF
15	TRBJ2-2	TRBV4-3	CASSQAPELAGELFF
14	TRBJ1-2	TRBV20-1	CSAPTGGKGYGYTF
15	TRBJ1-1	TRBV6-1	CASGRDRGTNTEAFF
17	TRBJ1-2	TRBV7-2	CASSLGVLGQGDYGYTF
15	NA	TRBV4-1	CASSHLEEVIGEQYF
10	TRBJ2-5	TRBV7-9	CASERQEQYF
17	TRBJ2-2	TRBV7-6	CASSLARGSQNAGELFF
14	TRBJ2-3	TRBV6-5	CASSYVGSTDTQYF
14	TRBJ1-1	TRBV3-1	CASSQEWRGDEAFF
15	TRBJ2-7	TRBV5-1	CASSLGVIRDNEQYF
14	TRBJ2-7	TRBV10-3	CAISLKDRAYEQYF
15	TRBJ1-4	TRBV20-1	CSARDLWGTNEKLFF
14	TRBJ1-2	TRBV4-1	CASSQALGAEGYTF
18	TRBJ2-2	TRBV11-2	CASSGGLAGGPGTGELFF
15	TRBJ1-6	TRBV20-1	CSAAGVRSYNSPPHF
14	TRBJ1-5	TRBV27	CASSAGWSNQPQHF
14	TRBJ2-3	TRBV10-3	CAIGVGVLTDTQYF
15	TRBJ1-2	TRBV5-1	CASSFAAGQNYGYTF
15	TRBJ2-3	TRBV6-2/TRBV6-3	CASLQHGGVTDTQYF
17	TRBJ2-7	TRBV5-5	CASSLDPSIKSGYEQYF
13	TRBJ1-2	TRBV7-2	CASSARGYYGYTF
12	TRBJ2-7	TRBV7-2	CASSLVEGEQYF
15	TRBJ2-1	TRBV7-2	CASSARDRKYNEQFF
16	TRBJ2-1	TRBV20-1	CSARGRDRGTYNEQFF
15	TRBJ1-2	TRBV4-3	CASSQGAITNYGYTF
12	TRBJ1-5	TRBV12-3/TRBV12-4	CASTQGAQPQHF
15	TRBJ2-3	TRBV6-5	CASSYGWGQTDTQYF
14	TRBJ1-4	TRBV9	CASSSRSTNEKLFF
14	TRBJ2-2	TRBV3-1	CASSRLTRAGELFF
16	TRBJ1-1	TRBV5-1	CASTRTGRIANTEAFF
13	TRBJ2-5	TRBV29-1	CSVRGLASNEQYF
15	NA	TRBV20-1	CSAPSGGSSYNEQYF
17	TRBJ1-2	TRBV11-2	CASSLGGLNRHNYGYTF
14	TRBJ2-7	TRBV29-1	CSVRAGQGSYEQYF
13	TRBJ2-1	TRBV5-1	CASSLVRNNEQFF
14	TRBJ2-1	TRBV28	CASSLLFMDNEQFF
14	TRBJ1-2	TRBV7-2	CASSSDRARAGYTF
15	TRBJ1-5	TRBV6-5	CVSSPDRGSNQPQHF
14	NA	TRBV6-1	CASSEIQGAETQYF
16	NA	TRBV30	CAWRTSRGRGAHEQYF
15	TRBJ2-3	TRBV7-9	CASSLKGGLTDTQYF
11	TRBJ1-2	TRBV30	CAWSPPYGYTF
13	TRBJ1-2	TRBV6-1	CASLAGQGTGYTF